A selection of T cell receptor beta chains follows, all from one sample in a study of Graves' ophthalmopathy and Graves' hyperthyroidism. TCRdb reanalysed the multiplex PCR reads using MiXCR and keeps one entry per CDR3 protein. The sample holds over a million distinct CDR3 sequences; 35% to 45% are singletons and the top ten take 8.5% to 14%. The sample taken for sequencing was peripheral blood or thyroid tissue (not recorded which). Source of these receptors: an adult man with Graves' hyperthyroidism. Each CDR3 is given with its conserved first and last residue. D genes are given only for firm matches.

CDR3,V,length,D
CSARDGPNRGLYGYTF,TRBV20-1,16,TRBD1
CASSQWTSPYEQYF,TRBV14,14,NA
CATSRGQEETQYF,TRBV15,13,NA
CAISDRVAYEQYF,TRBV10-3,13,NA
CASLSSGSSGSNGELFF,TRBV2,17,TRBD2
CASRRQGASGQETQYF,TRBV6-5,16,TRBD1
CASSYSKGGSVGNQPQHF,TRBV6-2/TRBV6-3,18,NA
CASSSRDGDLRSGNTIYF,TRBV5-6,18,NA
CASSGAGGSSGNTIYF,TRBV9,16,TRBD1
CSARLDRDQPQHF,TRBV20-1,13,TRBD1
CASSSGQSTEAFF,TRBV5-1,13,TRBD1
CASSFGYPTGGGYGYTF,TRBV7-2,17,TRBD1
CASSSNMNSNQPQHF,TRBV19,15,NA
CAINPGTLSYEQYF,TRBV10-3,14,NA
CASSLTPSGRGGELFF,TRBV7-3,16,TRBD2
CASSSEGQGYGYTF,TRBV7-9,14,TRBD1
CASSIAGGSQREQYF,TRBV19,15,TRBD2
CASTLGQGGNTIYF,TRBV6-6,14,TRBD1
CSVDRGGSYNEQFF,TRBV29-1,14,TRBD2
CASSVGTEKNQPQHF,TRBV9,15,NA